This T cell receptor (beta chain) was recovered during a study of T-cell memory formation after mild COVID-19. Overall study: Largely, the TCR clusters proved donor specific. Findings and limits, study-wide: Pre-infection memory carried some responding clones, suggesting that cross-reactive memory joined.

One entry per CDR3 protein results from TCRdb running MiXCR on the 5' RACE reads. The data show about 560,000 distinct CDR3 sequences, with 15% to 20% seen just once and more than 10% held by the top ten. The ends were cut back, 9 bases at V and 3 bases at J, with 13 bases in the middle. Germline V gene lookup returns CDR1 KGHDR and CDR2 SFDVKD. CDR3 length equals 13 residues. Comment on this clonotype: The antigen is unknown.

The V and J genes are TRBV24-1 and TRBJ1-1; D not certain. Sequencing was performed on PBMCs or a T cell subset sorted from them (not recorded which). This receptor was taken from an adult woman who had mild COVID-19 (a few samples of this study predate the infection). Cell type and time point are not known. The CDR3 nucleotides read TGTGCCACCCGTAGCGGGCTGGACACTGAAGCTTTCTTT. The encoded protein is CATRSGLDTEAFF.